These 3 T cell receptor beta chains were all obtained from the same sample, sequenced in a study of T cell repertoires in cytomegalovirus infection. In TCRdb, the reads were re-called with MiXCR into one record per CDR3 protein. Of fewer than 900,000 distinct CDR3 sequences listed, just under 30% are singletons. No antigen is known for these receptors. The sequenced sample was cultured CD8+ T cells from PBMCs, obtained from culture after CMV antigen stimulation. These receptors all come from a human donor in good health (CMV status not recorded). Some clones in this sample may be carry-over from other donors' samples.

The chain carries TRBV19 and TRBJ1-2, with D hard to call. The CDR3 totals 11 residues. The V gene's germline CDR1 is LNHDA and CDR2 SQIVND (reference sequence). Between the trimmed V and J ends, which lost 9 bases and 6 bases, there was a span of 11 bases. The CDR3 sequence is CASLGWDGYTF. DNA for the CDR3: TGTGCCAGCCTCGGATGGGATGGCTACACCTTC.

This clonotype occurred a few times. The J gene is TRBJ2-1, the V gene TRBV7-3, with 13 nucleotides matching TRBD2. CDR3 size: 21 residues. CDR1 is SGHTA and CDR2 is FQGTGA in the germline V gene. The V segment lost 2 bases and the J segment 0 bases; nucleotides outside the gene matches: 13. CDR3 region: CASSLLPRLAGGDSSYNEQFF. The CDR3 DNA reads as TGTGCCAGCAGCTTACTTCCCCGACTAGCGGGGGGTGATAGCTCCTACAATGAGCAGTTCTTC.

The chain combines TRBV27 with TRBJ2-3; D unresolved. The CDR3 sequence is 12 residues long. Trimming took 6 bases from V and 0 from J, leaving 4 bases between them. Germline values: CDR1 MNHEY, CDR2 SMNVEV (reference sequence). The CDR3 nucleotides are TGTGCCAGCAGGGAGAGCACAGATACGCAGTATTTT. Protein product: CASRESTDTQYF.